These 27 T cell receptor beta chains came from one sample sequenced in a study of blood T cells in healthy people across ages. Using a J-beta primer mix together with a sample-barcoded 5' primer, a second PCR was run for about 6 to 12 cycles. TCRdb redid the calling of the 5' RACE reads with MiXCR, one entry per CDR3 protein. The sample lists 1.5 million to 2 million distinct CDR3 sequences; around half were seen once. Sequencing was done on a sample of blood. These receptors were collected from a woman in her thirties or forties in good health.

The chain recombines TRBV7-8 with TRBJ2-3; 16 bases align to TRBD2. Germline-derived CDR1 and CDR2 are SGHVS and FQNEAQ. The CDR3 is 19 residues long. J lost 5 bases, V lost 5 bases, and 13 bases had no gene match. CDR3 nucleotides: TGTGCCAGCAGCCCACTTCACGGGACTAGCGGGGGGGCCCGAGATACGCAGTATTTT. Its translation: CASSPLHGTSGGARDTQYF.

The rearrangement links TRBV27 to TRBJ2-3; D ambiguous. V was pared by 5 bases and J by 1 base, with 10 bases between. There are 14 residues in the CDR3. Germline V gene sequence: CDR1 MNHEY, CDR2 SMNVEV (reference sequence). CDR3 protein: CASSVSRGTDTQYF. The CDR3 DNA reads as TGTGCCAGCAGTGTAAGCAGAGGCACAGATACGCAGTATTTT.

This chain uses TRBV6-5 with TRBJ1-1; D is undetermined. CDR1 is MNHEY and CDR2 is SVGAGI in the germline V gene. V lost 0 bases and J 6 bases, leaving 14 bases between the germline ends. The CDR3 is 15 amino acids. The CDR3 nucleotides are TGTGCCAGCAGTTACTCGAGGCCTCGGATCCCTGAAGCTTTCTTT. It specifies CASSYSRPRIPEAFF.

As regards this clonotype: The junction departs from the called germline gene at one end, perhaps through a read error. The chain joins TRBV15 to TRBJ2-3; D is unresolved. The CDR3 contains 14 residues. Germline V gene lookup returns CDR1 LNHNV and CDR2 YYDKDF (reference sequence). CDR3 region: CAASRDLGKDTQYF. As DNA, the CDR3 is TGTGCCGCCAGCAGAGATCTAGGGAAAGATACGCAGTATTTT.

This clonotype was seen once. The chain combines TRBV28 with TRBJ2-7; D gene uncertain. The end of the DNA is better explained by TRBJ2-4, so the J call may be wrong. Germline-derived CDR1 and CDR2 are MDHEN and SYDVKM. CDR3 length equals 13 residues. The CDR3 nucleotides are TGTGCCAGCTTGGGGTGGCGAGAAAACATTCAGTACTTC. It encodes CASLGWRENIQYF.

This clonotype was recorded a few times. This rearrangement joins TRBV4-2 to TRBJ2-3, with 9 bases lining up with TRBD2. Germline CDR1 and CDR2: LGHNA and YNFKEQ. The CDR3 covers 20 residues. With V trimmed by 2 bases and J by 2 bases, 17 bases remained unmatched. The CDR3 here is CASSQSGAGPTSGPTDTQYF. DNA of the CDR3: TGTGCCAGCAGCCAAAGCGGTGCGGGTCCGACTAGCGGTCCCACAGATACGCAGTATTTT.

This clonotype was picked up many times. The rearrangement uses TRBV3-1 and TRBJ2-7; 9 bases are a match to TRBD1. Unmatched junction bases numbered 1, after V lost 1 base and J lost 3 bases. In germline, CDR1 is LGHDT, CDR2 YNNKEL (reference sequence). This CDR3 is 14 amino acids long. In DNA, the CDR3 is TGTGCCAGCAGCCAAGCGGGACAGGGCTACGAGCAGTACTTC. Protein: CASSQAGQGYEQYF.

The gene calls are TRBV4-3 and TRBJ2-3; 7 bases fit TRBD1. The CDR3 is 16 amino acids. Trimming removed 4 bases from V and 3 bases from J; junction bases left unmatched: 10. Germline-derived CDR1 and CDR2 are LGHNA and YSLEER. In DNA form, the CDR3 reads TGCGCCAGCAGCCCGCAGCTGGGGACAGAGACAGATACGCAGTATTTT. Encoded protein: CASSPQLGTETDTQYF.

J is TRBJ1-6 and V is TRBV9, with D maybe TRBD1 (6 bases). The CDR3 is made up of 15 amino acids. The V end was cut by 4 bases, the J end by 6 bases, with 14 bases between. Germline V gene sequence: CDR1 SGDLS, CDR2 YYNGEE. The CDR3 nucleotides read TGTGCCAGCAGCATCGAGACAGGCCCTAATTCACCCCTCCACTTT. Amino acid sequence: CASSIETGPNSPLHF.

J is TRBJ2-7 and V is TRBV19; the D call may be TRBD1 or TRBD2 (5 bases each). Trimming shortened V by 3 bases and J by 4 bases, and 13 bases separated the two germline ends. CDR1 is LNHDA, CDR2 SQIVND, per germline (reference sequence). The CDR3 has 14 amino acids. As DNA, the CDR3 is TGTGCCAGTAGTATCCCGGGGCGGCCATACGAGCAGTACTTC. Its translation: CASSIPGRPYEQYF.

The count of this clonotype is one. The J gene is TRBJ1-1, the V gene TRBV7-9; TRBD1 might be the D (5 bases). Per the germline V gene, CDR1 is SEHNR and CDR2 is FQNEAQ (reference sequence). The CDR3 loop spans 14 amino acids. Trimming cost V 4 bases and J 11 bases, with 20 bases left between them. CDR3 bases: TGTGCCAGCAGCTCTGGGGGTGGGCCTTTCGAGGCTTTCTTT. This codes for CASSSGGGPFEAFF.

The gene calls are TRBV20-1 and TRBJ2-1; 7 bases line up with TRBD1. Unmatched junction bases numbered 8, after V lost 0 bases and J lost 3 bases. The CDR3 is 16 amino acids. Germline values: CDR1 DFQATT, CDR2 SNEGSKA (reference sequence). CDR3 residues: CSARDRRGHNYNEQFF. The DNA for the CDR3 is TGCAGTGCTAGAGATAGAAGGGGGCATAACTACAATGAGCAGTTCTTC.

Regarding this clonotype: Sequence at one end of the junction differs from germline and may be a read error. The gene calls are TRBV4-1 and TRBJ2-7; the D is unclear. Germline V gene data show CDR1 as MGHRA and CDR2 as YSYEKL. CDR3 length: 14 amino acids. The CDR3 bases are TGCGTCAGCAGCCAAGAAATCAGCTCCTACGAGCAGTACTTC. The encoded protein is CVSSQEISSYEQYF.

This clonotype was seen at least ten times. The V call is TRBV12-3 or TRBV12-4, the J call TRBJ2-5, with D possibly TRBD1 on 6 matching bases. The CDR3 consists of 14 residues. V was trimmed by 5 bases and J by 0 bases, leaving 10 bases between them. The CDR3: CASSPRQDQETQYF. The CDR3 DNA sequence: TGTGCCAGCAGTCCCAGACAGGACCAAGAGACCCAGTACTTC.

In the case of this clonotype: Mismatch with germline at one junction end may stem from a read error. V is TRBV24-1 and J is TRBJ2-3; D call uncertain. This CDR3 contains 15 residues. Germline V gives CDR1 KGHDR, CDR2 SFDVKD. CDR3 amino acids: CATSDPGRPTDSQYF. CDR3 DNA sequence: TGTGCCACCAGTGACCCTGGACGCCCCACAGATTCGCAGTATTTT.

The CDR3 DNA follows: TGTGCCAGCAGCTTGCAGCTTCCCGGGACAGGGTTTAATGAGCAGTTCTTC. Protein product: CASSLQLPGTGFNEQFF. V is TRBV7-2 and J is TRBJ2-1; TRBD1 agrees at 9 bases. The junction had 13 bases not matched to a gene; V was cut back by 3 bases and J by 7 bases. In germline, CDR1 is SGHTA, CDR2 FQGNSA. The CDR3 sequence is 17 residues long.

This chain links TRBV20-1 with TRBJ2-3; 7 nucleotides match TRBD2. Germline trimming cut 0 bases from V and 4 bases from J; bases unmatched to any gene: 4. Germline V gene data show CDR1 as DFQATT and CDR2 as SNEGSKA (reference sequence). CDR3 length: 14 residues. The CDR3 DNA is TGCAGTGCTAGAGACCCAGCGGGGTCAGATACGCAGTATTTT. Translation: CSARDPAGSDTQYF.

This clonotype was seen more than once but under ten times. The chain combines TRBV7-6 with TRBJ1-4, with 8 bases that match TRBD1. Germline V CDR1 and CDR2: SGHVS, FNYEAQ. J gave up 3 bases and V 4 bases, and 4 bases lay outside the gene matches. This CDR3 has 15 amino acids. This CDR3 is CASSWDRLANEKLFF. In nucleotides, the CDR3 is TGTGCCAGCAGCTGGGACAGGTTGGCTAATGAAAAACTGTTTTTT. Full variable domain (outside the CDR3, taken from reference TRBV7-6 and TRBJ1-4): GAGVSQSPRYKVTKRGQDVALRCDPISGHVSLYWYRQALGQGPEFLTYFNYEAQQDKSGLPNDRFSAERPEGSISTLTIQRTEQRDSAMYRCASSWDRLANEKLFFGSGTQLSVL.

This chain connects TRBV29-1 to TRBJ2-1, with unresolved D. The CDR3 covers 15 residues. CDR1 and CDR2 from the germline V gene are SQVTM and ANQGSEA. With 1 base removed from V and 1 base from J, the gap between germline ends came to 11 bases. CDR3 nucleotide sequence: TGCAGCGTTGAAGGCGTACGGGTTTCCTACAATGAGCAGTTCTTC. As protein: CSVEGVRVSYNEQFF.

The chain joins TRBV13 to TRBJ2-1; D remains unclear. The CDR3 spans 15 residues. From germline, CDR1 is PRHDT and CDR2 FYEKMQ (reference sequence). V was shortened by 4 bases and J by 0 bases, with 10 bases between the two germline ends. The CDR3 DNA is TGTGCCAGCAGCTCCCACTCGATCTCCTACAATGAGCAGTTCTTC. Residues: CASSSHSISYNEQFF.

The rearrangement joins TRBV24-1 to TRBJ1-4, with 10 bases fitting TRBD1. Germline V gives CDR1 KGHDR, CDR2 SFDVKD. CDR3 length: 15 residues. The V gene end was trimmed by 7 bases and the J gene end by 6 bases; junction bases not matched to a gene: 7. CDR3 sequence reads: CATSEGGTGDEKLFF. CDR3 sequence (DNA): TGTGCCACCAGCGAAGGGGGGACAGGGGATGAAAAACTGTTTTTT.

This clonotype appeared a few times. The chain has TRBV28 and TRBJ2-5; tentative D call: TRBD2 (5 bases). The CDR3 has 18 residues. The germline V and J ends were trimmed by 5 bases and 1 base, with 23 bases remaining between them. The germline CDR1 and CDR2 sequences are MDHEN and SYDVKM. CDR3 region: CASSLHRFGSTTQETQYF. DNA of the CDR3: TGTGCCAGCAGTCTACACCGGTTTGGCTCGACTACCCAAGAGACCCAGTACTTC.

This chain joins TRBV6-5 and TRBJ2-5; D gene unclear. This CDR3 has 11 residues. Trimming took 5 bases from V and 6 from J, leaving 7 bases between them. The germline gives CDR1 MNHEY, CDR2 SVGAGI. DNA of the CDR3: TGTGCCAGCAGTGACGGCCAGACCCAGTACTTC. Encoded protein: CASSDGQTQYF.

The J gene is TRBJ2-7, the V gene TRBV12-3 or TRBV12-4, with D perhaps matching TRBD1 or TRBD2 (5 bases each). V was cut by 5 bases and J by 1 base, with 15 bases left in between. This CDR3 has 15 residues. The CDR3 coding sequence is TGTGCCAGCAGTGGGGGATCCCGAATTTCCTACGAGCAGTACTTC. As protein: CASSGGSRISYEQYF.

The chain uses TRBV6-5 and TRBJ2-5; tentatively, D is TRBD1 (6 bases). The J call may be wrong; the DNA end is better matched by TRBJ2-7. There are 15 residues in the CDR3. CDR1 MNHEY and CDR2 SVGAGI come from the germline V gene. The CDR3 here is CASSYSRSGAYEQYF. CDR3 bases: TGTGCCAGCAGTTACTCGAGATCAGGGGCCTACGAGCAGTACTTC.

This sequence joins TRBV20-1 and TRBJ1-2; D is perhaps TRBD1 (5 bases). The CDR3 covers 13 residues. Trimming shortened V by 3 bases and J by 7 bases, and 15 bases separated the two germline ends. CDR1 is DFQATT, CDR2 SNEGSKA, per germline (reference sequence). In DNA, the CDR3 is TGCAGTGCTAGTGAATCAGGGATCGGTGGCTACACCTTC. Amino acids: CSASESGIGGYTF.

A few counts support this clonotype. This rearrangement joins TRBV29-1 to TRBJ2-5; 7 positions agree with TRBD1. The CDR3 is 14 residues long. The trim removed 4 bases at V and 1 base at J, leaving 6 bases unmatched. Germline V gives CDR1 SQVTM, CDR2 ANQGSEA. The CDR3 DNA reads TGCAGCGTTGTGGGACAGACCTCCCAAGAGACCCAGTACTTC. Translation: CSVVGQTSQETQYF.